The rows below give T cell receptor beta chains drawn from one sample of a study of blood T cell repertoires in COVID-19. This table comes from immunoSEQ multiplex PCR, and its TCRdb copy is limited to in-frame clones, with some not included. The sample records about 180,000 clones, approximately 85% being singletons. Sequencing input: PBMCs or T cells enriched from blood (not recorded which). The source of these receptors is a man aged 40-55 years who had recovered from COVID-19. The CDR3 runs from the conserved cysteine through the conserved F or W. D genes are given only for firm matches. Some rows have no size entry. The others give once, few or many, or a class for an expanded clone.

TRBJ1-5,TRBV6-2/TRBV6-3,TRBD1,-,CASSYATGQGVMRQPQHF,TGTGCCAGCAGTTACGCGACCGGACAGGGGGTTATGCGCCAGCCCCAGCATTTT
TRBJ1-1,TRBV30,TRBD1,-,CAWDPGQGRGTEAFF,TGTGCCTGGGACCCGGGACAGGGGAGGGGCACTGAAGCTTTCTTT
TRBJ2-7,TRBV11-3,TRBD1,-,CASSSGDSRYEQYF,TGTGCCAGCAGCAGTGGGGACAGCAGGTACGAGCAGTACTTC
TRBJ2-5,TRBV11-2,TRBD1,-,CASSSRTGGAQGGETQYF,TGTGCCAGCAGCTCCCGGACAGGGGGAGCCCAGGGCGGAGAGACCCAGTACTTC
TRBJ2-5,TRBV11-2,TRBD1,-,CASSRQGARETQYF,TGTGCCAGCAGTCGACAGGGGGCGAGGGAGACCCAGTACTTC
TRBJ2-7,TRBV2,-,-,CASLRRSSYEQYF,TGTGCCAGTCTTAGGAGGAGCTCCTACGAGCAGTACTTC
TRBJ2-7,TRBV9,-,once,CASSATGGSRDEQYF,TGTGCCAGCAGCGCCACCGGGGGTTCCCGTGACGAGCAGTACTTC
TRBJ2-1,TRBV27,TRBD2,-,CASSPSGGNEQFF,TGTGCCAGCAGCCCCTCGGGGGGGAATGAGCAGTTCTTC
TRBJ1-3,TRBV21-1,-,-,CASSRTEAKRNTIYF,TGTGCCAGCAGCCGGACAGAAGCGAAGAGAAACACCATATATTTT
TRBJ2-5,TRBV5-1,-,-,CASMSDQGGKETQYF,TGCGCCAGCATGAGTGATCAGGGGGGAAAAGAGACCCAGTACTTC
TRBJ2-3,TRBV5-1,TRBD2,-,CASRSSGPVTDTQYF,TGCGCCAGCCGAAGTAGCGGGCCCGTTACAGATACGCAGTATTTT
TRBJ1-3,TRBV11-2,-,-,CASSFHHRNSGNTIYF,TGTGCCAGCAGCTTTCACCACAGGAACTCTGGAAACACCATATATTTT
TRBJ1-1,TRBV29-1,-,once,CSVVGGESEAFF,TGCAGCGTTGTTGGCGGAGAATCCGAAGCTTTCTTT
TRBJ1-2,TRBV6-5,TRBD1,-,CASSSQRDRAGSYTF,TGTGCCAGCAGTTCGCAACGGGACAGGGCGGGCAGCTACACCTTC
TRBJ1-1,TRBV6-4,-,-,CASSLEGGNTEAFF,TGTGCCAGCAGTCTTGAAGGGGGTAACACTGAAGCTTTCTTT
TRBJ2-7,TRBV11-2,-,-,CASRTGQYYEQYF,TGTGCCAGCAGGACTGGCCAGTACTACGAGCAGTACTTC
TRBJ1-2,TRBV19,-,-,CASMEAAYGYTF,TGTGCCAGTATGGAGGCAGCATATGGCTACACCTTC
TRBJ2-3,TRBV24-1,-,-,CATSSRSTDTQYF,TGTGCCACTAGTAGCCGCTCTACAGATACGCAGTATTTT
TRBJ1-2,TRBV6-6,-,once,CASRHRQGYTF,TGTGCCAGCAGACACAGACAGGGCTACACCTTC
TRBJ1-1,TRBV13,-,-,CASSLGRSQSEAFF,TGTGCCAGCAGCTTAGGACGCTCACAATCTGAAGCTTTCTTT
TRBJ2-3,TRBV2,-,once,CASSLRVAISTDTQYF,TGTGCCAGCAGTCTCCGGGTTGCCATTAGCACAGATACGCAGTATTTT
TRBJ1-2,TRBV30,TRBD1,-,CAWSSGGNYGYTF,TGTGCCTGGTCCTCAGGGGGAAACTATGGCTACACCTTC
TRBJ1-4,TRBV28,-,-,CASSLSSGEEKLFF,TGTGCCAGCAGTTTATCTTCAGGGGAAGAAAAACTGTTTTTT
TRBJ1-4,TRBV3-1/TRBV3-2,TRBD1,-,CASSQEQGATNEKLFF,TGTGCCAGCAGCCAAGAACAGGGGGCGACTAATGAAAAACTGTTTTTT
TRBJ1-4,TRBV5-4,-,once,CASSSWGGANEKLFF,TGTGCCAGCAGCTCGTGGGGGGGGGCGAATGAAAAACTGTTTTTT
TRBJ1-5,TRBV9,-,-,CASSLGSFQPQHF,TGTGCCAGCAGCCTTGGCTCGTTTCAGCCCCAGCATTTT
TRBJ1-5,TRBV30,-,-,CAWSVAGNQPQHF,TGTGCCTGGAGTGTAGCCGGGAATCAGCCCCAGCATTTT
TRBJ2-1,TRBV5-5,TRBD2,few,CASSYDSGRVFYNEQFF,TGTGCCAGCAGCTACGATAGCGGGAGGGTTTTCTACAATGAGCAGTTCTTC
TRBJ2-1,TRBV20-1,-,-,CSASLRGSVSYNEQFF,TGCAGTGCTAGTCTTAGGGGCTCCGTTTCCTACAATGAGCAGTTCTTC
TRBJ2-2,TRBV5-1,TRBD2,-,CASSGTSSNHGELFF,TGCGCCAGCAGCGGGACTAGCTCTAATCACGGGGAGCTGTTTTTT
TRBJ1-2,TRBV27,TRBD1,-,CASSWTGGDGYTF,TGTGCCAGCAGTTGGACAGGGGGAGATGGCTACACCTTC
TRBJ2-6,TRBV5-1,-,-,CASSWAGNSGANVLTF,TGCGCCAGCAGCTGGGCGGGGAACTCTGGGGCCAACGTCCTGACTTTC
TRBJ2-2,TRBV5-1,TRBD1,-,CASSLQGASTGELFF,TGCGCCAGCAGCTTGCAGGGGGCAAGCACCGGGGAGCTGTTTTTT
TRBJ1-5,TRBV18,-,-,CASSPGGGFGDQPQHF,TGTGCCAGCTCACCGGGAGGTGGTTTCGGGGATCAGCCCCAGCATTTT
TRBJ2-5,TRBV15,TRBD2,-,CATSRAGGPSETQYF,TGTGCCACCAGCAGAGCGGGGGGACCTAGTGAGACCCAGTACTTC
TRBJ1-5,TRBV27,-,-,CASSFEGYQPQHF,TGTGCCAGCAGTTTCGAGGGATATCAGCCCCAGCATTTT
TRBJ1-1,TRBV5-1,TRBD1,-,CASSWTGAGPTEAFF,TGCGCCAGCAGCTGGACAGGGGCCGGGCCCACTGAAGCTTTCTTT
TRBJ2-7,TRBV28,TRBD1,-,CASSPYGQGVNSYEQYF,TGTGCCAGCAGTCCCTATGGACAGGGGGTGAACTCCTACGAGCAGTACTTC
TRBJ2-1,TRBV24-1,TRBD1,once,CATSEAGQGLYGEQFF,TGTGCCACCAGTGAAGCCGGACAGGGTCTCTACGGTGAGCAGTTCTTC
TRBJ1-5,TRBV2,-,-,CASSWANPDLRPQHF,TGTGCCAGCTCTTGGGCAAACCCGGATCTTAGGCCCCAGCATTTT
TRBJ2-5,TRBV2,-,-,CASRGGRGETQYF,TGTGCCAGCAGAGGCGGTCGGGGGGAGACCCAGTACTTC
TRBJ2-7,TRBV28,TRBD2,-,CASSPRLAGGTYEQYF,TGTGCCAGCAGTCCAAGACTAGCGGGAGGGACCTACGAGCAGTACTTC
TRBJ2-2,TRBV10-1,-,few,CASSRGTGELFF,TGCGCCAGCAGTAGAGGAACCGGGGAGCTGTTTTTT
TRBJ1-5,TRBV2,-,-,CASTPETAANQPQHF,TGTGCCAGCACCCCGGAGACAGCCGCCAATCAGCCCCAGCATTTT
TRBJ2-7,TRBV5-1,-,-,CASSLVIRGNGEQYF,TGCGCCAGCAGCTTGGTTATTAGGGGGAACGGCGAGCAGTACTTC
TRBJ2-1,TRBV15,TRBD2,-,CATSRGAGGPIGEQFF,TGTGCCACCAGCAGAGGAGCGGGAGGGCCTATCGGTGAGCAGTTCTTC